This is a list of T cell receptor beta chains from one sample in a study of blood T cell repertoires in COVID-19. Produced via immunoSEQ multiplex PCR; TCRdb's table is partial and in-frame only. The data contain some 360,000 clones, roughly 87% of them singletons. The source material was peripheral blood. Every receptor here comes from an older woman with COVID-19, enrolled during active disease. CDR3s include the opening cysteine and the closing phenylalanine or tryptophan. Each record gives: J gene, V gene, CDR3 protein.

>TRBJ1-2|TRBV3-1/TRBV3-2
CASSQVSGLRYTF
>TRBJ1-3|TRBV5-1
CASSGTSGSGNTIYF
>TRBJ2-1|TRBV5-1
CASSPNGGGTDEQFF
>TRBJ1-1|TRBV11-2
CASSLVLAGGLAFF
>TRBJ2-1|TRBV5-1
CASSSGTPSNEQFF
>TRBJ2-2|TRBV6-5
CASSSAGGTGELFF
>TRBJ1-5|TRBV5-8
CASSRDRAQPQHF
>TRBJ1-2|TRBV5-1
CASSLDSYGYTF
>TRBJ2-1|TRBV24-1
CATSDLQGRGTYNEQFF
>TRBJ2-5|TRBV27
CASRRGGQETQYF
>TRBJ1-1|TRBV5-1
CASSPGDRDRTEAFF
>TRBJ1-6|TRBV3-1/TRBV3-2
CASSQDLRNSPLHF
>TRBJ1-6|TRBV6-5
CATQSPSGVNSPLHF
>TRBJ2-3|TRBV6-5
CASSLAGGPDTQYF
>TRBJ2-1|TRBV2
CASRRLQGSYNEQFF
>TRBJ1-2|TRBV5-6
CASSSGTVNYGYTF
>TRBJ1-2|TRBV5-1
CASSSPGQGADGYTF
>TRBJ2-1|TRBV11-2
CASSLRDRVYNEQFF
>TRBJ1-2|TRBV12-3/TRBV12-4
CASSLEGGGYTF
>TRBJ2-5|TRBV7-3
CASSQVEGETQYF
>TRBJ2-7|TRBV29-1
CSVVHPGTGYQQYF
>TRBJ2-7|TRBV6-1
CASSEAGQGSGF
>TRBJ1-2|TRBV2
CASNLDREGYTF
>TRBJ1-2|TRBV6-1
CASSDLDRGGGYTF
>TRBJ2-2|TRBV7-9
CASRDRHYTGELFF
>TRBJ1-2|TRBV12-3/TRBV12-4
CASRRQDGYTF
>TRBJ2-3|TRBV5-4
CASSNSPTSTDTQYF
>TRBJ1-2|TRBV19
CASSMGIYGYTF
>TRBJ2-3|TRBV19
CASRVQGAPDTQYF
>TRBJ2-3|TRBV7-2
CASSPRTSADTQYF
>TRBJ2-5|TRBV7-2
CASSLGLAGKTQYF
>TRBJ1-6|TRBV20-1
CSARDLSPLHF
>TRBJ1-1|TRBV18
CASSPPGTGGAFF
>TRBJ2-1|TRBV5-1
CASRLARTDGEQFF
>TRBJ2-3|TRBV3-1/TRBV3-2
CASSQLGRRGDTQYF
>TRBJ1-1|TRBV11-2
CASSTPRHLNTEAFF
>TRBJ2-3|TRBV19
CASSLQGASGGGKLDTQYF
>TRBJ2-1|TRBV27
CASSSLQRHNEQFF
>TRBJ1-2|TRBV20-1
CSARVPDGYTF
>TRBJ2-7|TRBV5-5
CASSLDVDSYEQYF
>TRBJ2-3|TRBV11-2
CASSLVWEADTQYF
>TRBJ1-1|TRBV7-9
CASSALRGLGTEAFF
>TRBJ1-2|TRBV6-1
CASSEATGPNYGYTF
>TRBJ1-1|TRBV18
CASSPGTNTEAFF
>TRBJ1-3|TRBV7-2
CASSLDRDFGNTIYF
>TRBJ1-5|TRBV6-5
CASSSGGWNNQPQHF